A single sample gave rise to the 3 T cell receptor beta chains below, sequenced in a study of blood T cell repertoires in COVID-19. Only in-frame clones appear in the TCRdb table, and some are missing; sequencing was by immunoSEQ multiplex PCR. Of roughly 300,000 clones in the sample, approximately 89% were seen once. The sequencing sample was made of peripheral blood. Source of these receptors: a woman aged 25 to 39 with COVID-19, enrolled during active disease.

The chain is built from TRBV9 and TRBJ2-5, with 10 bases matching TRBD2. Losses at the gene ends were 6 bases for V and 4 bases for J; bases not matched to a gene: 9. The germline CDR1 and CDR2 sequences are SGDLS and YYNGEE. This CDR3 contains 15 residues. CDR3 in DNA: TGTGCCAGCACCGGAAGCGGGGGGGCGGGAGAGACCCAGTACTTC. Its protein product is CASTGSGGAGETQYF.

The chain has TRBV7-9 and TRBJ2-1, with D tentatively TRBD2 (7 bases). Trimming took 5 bases from V and 5 from J, leaving 16 bases between them. The germline CDR1 and CDR2 sequences are SEHNR and FQNEAQ (reference sequence). The CDR3 contains 15 residues. As DNA, the CDR3 is TGTGCCAGCAGCCCAAAGGGGGGGGATGACAATGAGCAGTTCTTC. It translates to CASSPKGGDDNEQFF.

The chain uses TRBV21-1 and TRBJ1-2. TRBV21-1 is a pseudogene locus. The CDR3 is made up of 16 amino acids. The CDR3 coding sequence is TGTGCCAGCAGCACATCCCTGAGGGCGGGGCCGGCGGGCTACACCTTC. It encodes CASSTSLRAGPAGYTF.